This T cell receptor (beta chain) was captured in a study of graft-versus-host responses after intestinal transplantation (dated by TCRdb to about 2021). As for the study more broadly: Recipients received multivisceral, liver-intestinal, or isolated intestinal transplants. The cohort enrolled about two dozen intestinal transplant recipients, one of whom was a retransplant, and a few patients without pretransplant specimens were excluded. Bulk TCR-beta CDR3 sequencing was used to track graft-versus-host and host-versus-graft alloreactive T cell clones in the graft, circulation and bone marrow after intestinal transplantation. Samples from a few later patients were sequenced in-house on an Illumina MiSeq with MiXCR processing rather than by the commercial service. Alloreactive clones were identified by sequencing pre-transplant mixed lymphocyte reaction products and comparing these products with unstimulated pre-transplant donor and recipient T cells. A peak of at least 4% donor T cells among recipient peripheral blood mononuclear cells was the definition used for donor T cell macrochimerism. Every recipient was given anti-thymocyte globulin induction, followed by around three years of maintenance tacrolimus and steroids.

Regarding this clone: Its specific antigen is unknown. No per-base quality is available; no much larger clone lies one base away.

Receptor libraries were prepared by the immunoSEQ multiplex PCR assay. For most patients, genomic DNA was isolated with the Qiagen DNeasy Blood and Tissue Kit and sent frozen to Adaptive Biotechnologies for TCR sequencing. For most patients, genomic DNA was subjected to high-throughput TCR-beta CDR3 sequencing by Adaptive Biotechnologies. Per the original workflow: TCR sequencing data were retrieved from Adaptive's ImmunoSEQ software for about 17 patients, whereas a few other patients were processed with MiXCR and VDJtools. To correct CD4 versus CD8 sorting errors, any sequence found in both subsets at a frequency ratio below 5:1 was removed. CDR3 nucleotide sequences shared between donor and recipient were removed because the origin of such sequences could not be assigned. At least 2-fold expansion over unstimulated cells and a minimum CFSE-low frequency of 0.002% (template counts) or 0.001% (read counts) were required for clones to be classified as alloreactive. Mappable clones were those detected in sequenced pre-transplant spleen, lymph node, or MLR CFSE-low populations of the donor or recipient. The cumulative frequency of alloreactive clones was calculated as a percentage of all sequences, weighted by copy number. The source is immuneACCESS, and TCRdb retained only in-frame sequences with V and J called. Part of the clones is not carried over; for the studies checked, unresolved V genes explain less than half of this, and the remainder is unexplained. For V, J and clone size, that table is used; D and trimming come from the DNA. The sample table holds over 100,000 clones, of which about 92% were seen once. Together, the top ten hold approximately 1% of the sample.

The full study reports these points: In the allografts of patients with donor T cell macrochimerism, GvH to HvG T cell clonal ratios were high. GvH clones were found in recipient bone marrow, and some of the GvH clones appeared earlier in ileal mucosa or blood, which is consistent with an intestinal mucosal origin. The relatively low number and heterogeneity of intestinal transplant patients limited the conclusions. Peak levels of circulating GvH clones were associated with declines in HvG clones early after transplant.

The time point label, as the study defines it: cells obtained before transplantation from donor or recipient. CD3+CD4+ and CD3+CD8+ populations were FACS-sorted from unstimulated pre-transplant donor and recipient cells taken from spleen or lymph nodes. Material: unstimulated CD8+ T cells sorted from spleen or lymph node cells, obtained before transplant. This sequence originates from a human donor who was the organ donor for an intestinal transplant.

The bases are TGTGCCAGCAGCTCCATGCCGGTTGAGAGGGCCGGGGAGCTGTTTTTT. The resulting protein is CASSSMPVERAGELFF. Here the chain combines TRBV7-2 and TRBJ2-2; perhaps TRBD2 is the D gene, with 5 bases matching. Via the germline V gene, CDR1 is SGHTA and CDR2 FQGNSA. Taken from cysteine to phenylalanine, the CDR3 has 16 residues. The sequence is cut down to CDR3 DNA, 48 bases in frame from base 1. At the junction V is shortened by 4 bases and J by 6 bases, with 18 bases in between. Reference TRBV7-2 and TRBJ2-2 proteins supply the regions before and after the CDR3; the full variable domain is: GAGVSQSPSNKVTEKGKDVELRCDPISGHTALYWYRQSLGQGLEFLIYFQGNSAPDKSGLPSDRFSAERTGGSVSTLTIQRTQQEDSAVYLCASSSMPVERAGELFFGEGSRLTVL.